A selection of T cell receptor beta chains follows, all from one sample in a study of metastatic and nonmetastatic thyroid tumors. TCRdb re-clonotyped the PCR reads through MiXCR. The sample lists approximately 23,000 clones, 30% to 40% seen once, with about 20% in the top ten. The sample taken for sequencing was blood. These receptor sequences come from a male donor with papillary thyroid cancer or a benign thyroid nodule (not recorded which). Some clones in this sample may be carry-over from other donors' samples. Both conserved end residues are part of each CDR3. The D gene is left open where the match is weak. A row's size may be missing; if present it is once, few, many or a size class.

d_gene	abundance	v_gene	j_gene	CDR3aa	CDR3nt
.	few	TRBV6-7	TRBJ1-4	CASSYRQHLWYEKLFF	TGTGCCAGCAGTTACCGACAGCACTTGTGGTATGAAAAACTGTTTTTT
.	few	TRBV6-1	TRBJ2-3	CASSGDITDTQYF	TGTGCCAGCAGTGGGGACATCACAGATACGCAGTATTTT
TRBD1	many	TRBV5-6	TRBJ2-3	CASSSMDRGRIDTQYF	TGTGCCAGCAGCTCCATGGACAGGGGGCGCATAGATACGCAGTATTTT
.	.	TRBV30	TRBJ2-3	CAWRGRGDTQYF	TGTGCCTGGAGAGGTCGGGGAGATACGCAGTATTTT
.	.	TRBV18	TRBJ2-5	CASSLHRVVGETQYF	TGTGCCAGCTCACTTCACAGGGTGGTCGGGGAGACCCAGTACTTC
.	.	TRBV18	TRBJ2-7	CASSPAGPYEQYF	TGTGCCAGCTCACCAGCAGGGCCCTACGAGCAGTACTTC
TRBD1	medium-sized	TRBV4-1	TRBJ1-5	CASSQGQGASQPQHF	TGCGCCAGCAGCCAAGGACAGGGGGCTAGTCAGCCCCAGCATTTT
.	once	TRBV7-9	TRBJ1-2	CASSLESLDSDGYTF	TGTGCCAGCAGCTTAGAGTCATTAGACTCCGATGGCTACACCTTC
TRBD2	.	TRBV20-1	TRBJ2-7	CSARGGVGLAGFEQYF	TGCAGTGCCAGGGGCGGGGTGGGACTAGCGGGATTCGAGCAGTACTTC
.	.	TRBV5-8	TRBJ2-7	CASSYHGLPYEQYF	TGTGCCAGCAGCTACCACGGGCTACCCTACGAGCAGTACTTC
.	few	TRBV20-1	TRBJ1-5	CSASSGGAGQPQHF	TGCAGTGCTAGCTCGGGGGGAGCAGGTCAGCCCCAGCATTTT
TRBD1	many	TRBV30	TRBJ1-3	CAWSYLRPGQGYPGNTIYF	TGTGCCTGGAGTTATCTACGGCCGGGACAGGGTTACCCTGGAAACACCATATATTTT
.	.	TRBV20-1	TRBJ2-1	CSASSSDFGEQFF	TGCAGTGCTAGTTCTAGCGACTTCGGTGAGCAGTTCTTC
.	.	TRBV7-3	TRBJ2-7	CASSPINGDEQYF	TGTGCCAGCAGCCCTATTAATGGGGACGAGCAGTACTTC
.	few	TRBV19	TRBJ2-7	CASSASIYYEQYF	TGTGCCAGTTCGGCTAGCATTTACTACGAGCAGTACTTC
.	few	TRBV15	TRBJ2-3	CATSNRRADTQYF	TGTGCCACCAGCAACCGGCGGGCAGATACGCAGTATTTT
.	many	TRBV3-1	TRBJ1-1	CASSQERLNTEAFF	TGTGCCAGCAGCCAAGAACGGCTGAACACTGAAGCTTTCTTT
.	.	TRBV6-5	TRBJ1-5	CASSYWGGDNQPQHF	TGTGCCAGCAGTTATTGGGGGGGGGACAATCAGCCCCAGCATTTT